This record looks at one T cell receptor beta chain sequence and its context. 60 Vbeta and 13 Jbeta primers were used in PCR. In the study's own analysis: In a later analysis, the count reached about 80 million unique TCR beta chains, with about 12 million shared. The repertoire was sequenced with immunoSEQ multiplex PCR; TCRdb's copy has only in-frame clones and lacks some. That table supplies the V and J calls and clone size; D and trimming were determined from the DNA. The sample lists 100,000 to 150,000 clones, 75% to 85% occurring once. This entry belongs to a study of cytomegalovirus exposure and HLA in healthy donors. Source material: PBMCs. This clonotype originated in a man aged 35-49 years in good health and CMV-seronegative.

The CDR3, as DNA: TGTGCCAGCAGCTCGGACAGGGCCATCGGTGGCTACACCTTC. It encodes CASSSDRAIGGYTF. The chain uses TRBV5-4 and TRBJ1-2; 8 nucleotides align to TRBD1. J lost 7 bases, V lost 3 bases, and 8 bases had no gene match. The CDR3 extends over 14 amino acids. Per the germline V gene, CDR1 is SGHNT and CDR2 is YYREEE (reference sequence).